One TCR beta chain is described in this entry. Being one base from a much bigger clone, this may be a read error. CDR3 size: 15 residues. Germline CDR1 reads LNHNV; CDR2 reads YYDKDF (reference sequence). TCRdb reprocessed the RT-PCR reads with MiXCR, giving one entry per CDR3 protein. In the table there are approximately 720,000 distinct CDR3 sequences, approximately 14% of which are singletons. The clonotype was recovered from a female donor in good health, serving as a healthy control. Sequencing was carried out using memory CD4+ T cells from blood. The chain recombines TRBV15 with TRBJ2-2; 10 positions agree with TRBD2. In nucleotides, the CDR3 is TGTGCCACCAGCAGCCTAGCGGGGGACACCTGGGAGCTGTTTTTT. It codes for CATSSLAGDTWELFF.